Sequencing of this T cell receptor (beta chain) was carried out in a study of shared clonotypes between healthy human individuals. The germline V gene has CDR1 LNHDA and CDR2 SQIVND (reference sequence). This CDR3 has 13 amino acids. V was pared by 6 bases and J by 0 bases, with 3 bases between. With respect to this clone: Other DNA sequences from this sample encode an identical CDR3 as well.

Measured with immunoSEQ multiplex PCR; TCRdb has only the in-frame clones, and not every one. Of some 1.4 million clones in the sample, over 95% were seen once. The sequencing input was naive CD4+ T cells sorted from blood. Specified subset: CD45RA+ positively selected. The TCR was taken from a man aged 25 to 40 in good health. The chain is built from TRBV19 and TRBJ2-6, with D unresolved. CDR3 sequence reads: CASSPSGANVLTF. The CDR3 DNA sequence: TGTGCCAGTAGCCCCTCTGGGGCCAACGTCCTGACTTTC.